This TCR beta chain came from a study of cytomegalovirus exposure and HLA in healthy donors. General observations from the study: The Asian-associated ancestry cluster reportedly had fewer N-insertions than the 666-donor mean in a later analysis. As confirmed in vitro, a few CMV-associated chains were specific for CMV antigens.

CDR3 size: 15 residues. Germline CDR1 and CDR2: SGHTA and FQGNSA. Trimming removed 8 bases at V and 4 bases at J, with 17 bases between. The primer mix had 60 Vbeta and 13 Jbeta primers. The protocol was immunoSEQ multiplex PCR, while the TCRdb copy is restricted to in-frame clones and leaves out a portion. The repertoire holds about 100,000 clones, with 74% as singletons. A word on this clone: The target antigen is unknown.

The chain is built from TRBV7-2 and TRBJ1-4, with no clear D. The sample consisted of PBMCs. The clonotype was recovered from a middle-aged woman in good health and CMV-seropositive. CDR3 in amino acids: CASQQGFRINEKLFF. In DNA form, the CDR3 reads TGTGCCAGCCAGCAAGGATTCAGGATTAATGAAAAACTGTTTTTT.